The clone carrying this T cell receptor beta chain was observed a handful of times. This entry comes from a study of response to subunit inactivated influenza vaccine. TCRdb called the RT-PCR reads again in MiXCR, with one record for every CDR3 protein. The profile shows around 530,000 distinct CDR3 sequences, about 12% of them singletons. The sequence came from a man aged 50 to 59 who received an inactivated influenza vaccine. The source was PBMCs from blood, collected on the day of vaccination.

The DNA for the CDR3 is TGCAGCGTTGACCCCAGCGGGGGCCAAGAGACCCAGTACTTC. This encodes CSVDPSGGQETQYF. This sequence joins TRBV29-1 and TRBJ2-5, with 8 bases aligning to TRBD2. Germline values: CDR1 SQVTM, CDR2 ANQGSEA. J lost 1 base, V lost 3 bases, and 4 bases had no gene match. This CDR3 is 14 amino acids long. Supplemented by reference TRBV29-1 and TRBJ2-5, the full variable domain reads SAVISQKPSRDICQRGTSLTIQCQVDSQVTMMFWYRQQPGQSLTLIATANQGSEATYESGFVIDKFPISRPNLTFSTLTVSNMSPEDSSIYLCSVDPSGGQETQYFGPGTRLLVL.